This is a list of T cell receptor beta chains from one sample in a study of control samples from healthy donors and cancer patients. The protocol was immunoSEQ multiplex PCR, while the TCRdb copy is restricted to in-frame clones and leaves out a portion. The sample holds approximately 160,000 clones, 75% to 95% seen once. The source material was blood. Receptor source: a woman aged 40 to 50 in good health. Both conserved end residues are part of each CDR3. D genes are given only for firm matches. Clone size is stated in some rows and not others, as once, few, many or a class when expanded.

D,V,length,J,size,DNA,CDR3
NA,TRBV5-8,14,TRBJ1-6,NA,TGTGCCAGCAGCCTACGAAACTATAATTCACCCCTCCACTTT,CASSLRNYNSPLHF
NA,TRBV5-6,13,TRBJ2-7,NA,TGTGCCAGCAGCTTGGTGGCGGGCTACGAGCAGTACTTC,CASSLVAGYEQYF
NA,TRBV7-9,13,TRBJ2-1,NA,TGTGCCAGCAGCTCGGGACGGGCTAGAGAGCAGTTCTTC,CASSSGRAREQFF
NA,TRBV6-2/TRBV6-3,17,TRBJ2-2,NA,TGTGCCAGCAGCCCTCTAACGGGCAGGGAGAACACCGGGGAGCTGTTTTTT,CASSPLTGRENTGELFF
NA,TRBV5-6,13,TRBJ1-1,NA,TGTGCCAGCAGCCCCGGCCCGCAGCTTGAAGCTTTCTTT,CASSPGPQLEAFF
NA,TRBV19,17,TRBJ1-5,NA,TGTGCCAGTAGTATCGGCGGGGCGGGGGGCGCCGGTCAGCCCCAGCATTTT,CASSIGGAGGAGQPQHF
NA,TRBV7-8,14,TRBJ1-1,NA,TGTGCCAGCAGCCGCGGGACCGCGAACACTGAAGCTTTCTTT,CASSRGTANTEAFF
NA,TRBV29-1,14,TRBJ2-1,NA,TGCAGCGTCCCCCGGACAGCCAAGGACAATGAGCAGTTCTTC,CSVPRTAKDNEQFF
NA,TRBV15,13,TRBJ1-4,NA,TGTGCCACCAGCGCCCGCCCGCAGTCCGAACTGTTTTTT,CATSARPQSELFF
TRBD1,TRBV27,16,TRBJ1-2,once,TGTGCCAGCAGCCGTTACCGGGACAGCACTCCCTATGGCTACACCTTC,CASSRYRDSTPYGYTF
NA,TRBV11-1,13,TRBJ1-2,NA,TGTGCCAGCAGCCCCTTGGAGTCTCTGGATCACACCTTC,CASSPLESLDHTF
NA,TRBV19,15,TRBJ1-5,NA,TGTGCCGCAACTGACAGGCCCCAGGGCAATCAGCCCCAGCATTTT,CAATDRPQGNQPQHF
NA,TRBV2,13,TRBJ2-3,once,TGTGCCAGCAGTGATTGGGGAGCGGATACGCAGTATTTT,CASSDWGADTQYF
NA,TRBV28,14,TRBJ1-4,once,TGTGCCGCCGGCATGGGGGGGGGTAATGAAAAACTGTTTTTT,CAAGMGGGNEKLFF
NA,TRBV6-4,13,TRBJ2-1,NA,TGTGCCAGCAGTGAGCGGGAAAACAATGAGCAGTTCTTC,CASSERENNEQFF
NA,TRBV18,13,TRBJ1-3,NA,TGTGCCAGCTCACCCCAAGAAAGAGGCACCATATATTTT,CASSPQERGTIYF
TRBD1,TRBV6-4,15,TRBJ2-1,NA,TGTGCCAGCAGTGAGGGACAGGGGGCGCACAATGAGCAGTTCTTC,CASSEGQGAHNEQFF
NA,TRBV19,15,TRBJ1-6,NA,TGTGCCAGTAGTATCGAGACCTCCTATAATTCACCCCTCCACTTT,CASSIETSYNSPLHF
NA,TRBV5-1,15,TRBJ1-2,NA,TGCGCCAGCAGCCAGGGGTCCAGGCAAGGCTATGGCTACACCTTC,CASSQGSRQGYGYTF
NA,TRBV7-2,13,TRBJ1-1,NA,TGTGCCAGCAGCCAAGCTTATCAGGGAGAAGCTTTCTTT,CASSQAYQGEAFF
NA,TRBV29-1,13,TRBJ2-2,NA,TGCAGCGGCAGGGAATCGAACACCGGGGAGCTGTTTTTT,CSGRESNTGELFF
TRBD1,TRBV6-1,14,TRBJ1-1,NA,TGTGCCAGCAGTGAAGGGACAGGTCAAACTGAAGCTTTCTTT,CASSEGTGQTEAFF